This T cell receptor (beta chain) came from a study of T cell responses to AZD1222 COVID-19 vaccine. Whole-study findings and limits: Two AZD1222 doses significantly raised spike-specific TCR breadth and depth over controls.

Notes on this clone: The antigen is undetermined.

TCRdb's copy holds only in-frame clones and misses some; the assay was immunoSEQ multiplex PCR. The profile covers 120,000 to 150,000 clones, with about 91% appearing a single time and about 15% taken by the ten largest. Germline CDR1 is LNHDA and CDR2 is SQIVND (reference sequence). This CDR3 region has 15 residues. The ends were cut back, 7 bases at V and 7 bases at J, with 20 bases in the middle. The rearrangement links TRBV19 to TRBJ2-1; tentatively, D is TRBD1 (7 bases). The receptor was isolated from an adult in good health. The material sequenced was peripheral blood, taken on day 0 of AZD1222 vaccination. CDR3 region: CASISGTSGGNEQFF. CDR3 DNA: TGTGCCAGTATCTCCGGGACCTCAGGGGGGAATGAGCAGTTCTTC.